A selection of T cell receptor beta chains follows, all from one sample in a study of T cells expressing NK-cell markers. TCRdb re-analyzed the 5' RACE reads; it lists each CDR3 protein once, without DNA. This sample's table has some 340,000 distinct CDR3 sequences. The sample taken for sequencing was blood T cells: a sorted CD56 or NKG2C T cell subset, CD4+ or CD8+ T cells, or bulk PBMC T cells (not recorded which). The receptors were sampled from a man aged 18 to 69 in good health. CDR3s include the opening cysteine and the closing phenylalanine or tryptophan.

CASSLRQASYEQYF	TRBJ2-7	TRBV28
CASSLTSGARGGELFF	TRBJ2-2	TRBV5-1
CASSYPGTTNTGELFF	TRBJ2-2	TRBV5-6
CSARGRTGDRSPLHF	TRBJ1-6	TRBV20-1
CASRSGQANQPQHF	TRBJ1-5	TRBV10-2
CASSSYGAPGQFF	TRBJ2-1	TRBV7-2
CASSTSGRSSYNEQFF	TRBJ2-1	TRBV4-1
CATGAERGSYNEQFF	TRBJ2-1	TRBV15
CASSLETTGELFF	TRBJ2-2	TRBV7-9
CASTYGGLKDNEQFF	TRBJ2-1	TRBV6-1
CASSQEGRIYNEQFF	TRBJ2-1	TRBV3-1
CASTVGGASEAFF	TRBJ1-1	TRBV5-6
CASSYGAYLYEQYF	TRBJ2-7	TRBV28
CASSKYRQADTQYF	TRBJ2-3	TRBV12-3/TRBV12-4
CASSRLAAGANVLTF	TRBJ2-6	TRBV7-2
CASKKGTPNTEAFF	TRBJ1-1	TRBV7-9
CASRSLAGSYNEQFF	TRBJ2-1	TRBV6-1
CASSRGGSGANVLTF	TRBJ2-6	TRBV7-2
CASTRTSSGEQYF	TRBJ2-7	TRBV3-1
CASRDRGAAVRPLHF	TRBJ1-6	TRBV6-1
CASSLVQGRGTYEQYF	TRBJ2-7	TRBV7-6
CASSPPFEGYTF	TRBJ1-2	TRBV28
CASSLGGTGNYEQYF	TRBJ2-7	TRBV5-1
CASRRRLLSDTQYF	TRBJ2-3	TRBV12-3/TRBV12-4